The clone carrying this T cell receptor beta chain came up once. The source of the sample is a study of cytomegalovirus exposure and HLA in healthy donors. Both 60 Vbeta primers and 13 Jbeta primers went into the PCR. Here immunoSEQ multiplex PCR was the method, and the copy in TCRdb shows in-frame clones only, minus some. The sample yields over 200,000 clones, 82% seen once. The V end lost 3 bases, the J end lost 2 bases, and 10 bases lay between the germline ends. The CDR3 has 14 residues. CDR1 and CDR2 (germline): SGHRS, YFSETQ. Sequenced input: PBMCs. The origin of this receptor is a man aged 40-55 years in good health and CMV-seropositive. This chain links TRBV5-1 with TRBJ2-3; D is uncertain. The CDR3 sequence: CASSWADHTDTQYF. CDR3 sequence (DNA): TGCGCCAGCAGCTGGGCAGACCACACAGATACGCAGTATTTT.